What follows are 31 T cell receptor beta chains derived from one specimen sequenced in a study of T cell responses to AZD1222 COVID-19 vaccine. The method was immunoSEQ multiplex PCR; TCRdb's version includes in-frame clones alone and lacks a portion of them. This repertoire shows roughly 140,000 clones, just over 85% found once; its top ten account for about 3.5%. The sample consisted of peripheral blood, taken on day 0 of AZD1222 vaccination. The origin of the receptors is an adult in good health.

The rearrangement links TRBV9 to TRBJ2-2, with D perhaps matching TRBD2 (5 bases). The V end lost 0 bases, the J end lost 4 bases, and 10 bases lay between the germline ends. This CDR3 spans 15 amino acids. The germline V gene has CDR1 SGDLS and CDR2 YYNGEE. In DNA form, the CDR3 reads TGTGCCAGCAGCGTAGCTGGACTCCCCACCGGGGAGCTGTTTTTT. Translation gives CASSVAGLPTGELFF.

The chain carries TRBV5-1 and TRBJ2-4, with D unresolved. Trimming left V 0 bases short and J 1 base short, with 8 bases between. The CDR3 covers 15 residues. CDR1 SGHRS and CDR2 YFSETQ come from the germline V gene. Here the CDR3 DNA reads TGCGCCAGCAGCTTGGAGGCACGGGCCAAAAACATTCAGTACTTC. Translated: CASSLEARAKNIQYF. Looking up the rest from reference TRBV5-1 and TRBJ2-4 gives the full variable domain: KAGVTQTPRYLIKTRGQQVTLSCSPISGHRSVSWYQQTPGQGLQFLFEYFSETQRNKGNFPGRFSGRQFSNSRSEMNVSTLELGDSALYLCASSLEARAKNIQYFGAGTRLSVL.

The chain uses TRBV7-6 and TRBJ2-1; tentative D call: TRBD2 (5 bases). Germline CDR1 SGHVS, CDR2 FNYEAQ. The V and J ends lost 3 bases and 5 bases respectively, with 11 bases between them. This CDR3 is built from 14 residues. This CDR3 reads CASSFQISDNEQFF. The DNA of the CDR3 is TGTGCCAGCAGCTTTCAAATTAGCGACAATGAGCAGTTCTTC.

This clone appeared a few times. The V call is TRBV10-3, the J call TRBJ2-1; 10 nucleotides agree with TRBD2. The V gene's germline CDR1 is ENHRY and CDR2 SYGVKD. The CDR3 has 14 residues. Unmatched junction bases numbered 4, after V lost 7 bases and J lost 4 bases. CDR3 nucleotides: TGTGCCATCACTACAGCGGGAGGGTACAATGAGCAGTTCTTC. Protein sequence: CAITTAGGYNEQFF.

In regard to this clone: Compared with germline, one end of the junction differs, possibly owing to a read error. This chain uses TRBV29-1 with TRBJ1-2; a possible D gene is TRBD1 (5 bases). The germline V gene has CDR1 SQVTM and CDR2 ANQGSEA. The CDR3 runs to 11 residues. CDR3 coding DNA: TGCAGCGCTCCCGACCGGGGCGGTGGGGGCTTC. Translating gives CSAPDRGGGGF.

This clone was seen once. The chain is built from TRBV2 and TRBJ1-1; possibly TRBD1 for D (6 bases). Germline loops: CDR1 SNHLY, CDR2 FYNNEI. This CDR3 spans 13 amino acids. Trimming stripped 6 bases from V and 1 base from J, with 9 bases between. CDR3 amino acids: CASRGHPNTEAFF. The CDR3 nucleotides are TGTGCCAGCAGGGGACACCCGAACACTGAAGCTTTCTTT.

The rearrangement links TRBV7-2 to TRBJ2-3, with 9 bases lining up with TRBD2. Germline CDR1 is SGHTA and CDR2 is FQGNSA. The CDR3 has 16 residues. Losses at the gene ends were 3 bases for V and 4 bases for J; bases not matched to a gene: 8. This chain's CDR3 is CASSLFSGRGADTQYF. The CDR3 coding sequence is TGTGCCAGCAGCTTGTTTAGCGGGAGAGGCGCAGATACGCAGTATTTT.

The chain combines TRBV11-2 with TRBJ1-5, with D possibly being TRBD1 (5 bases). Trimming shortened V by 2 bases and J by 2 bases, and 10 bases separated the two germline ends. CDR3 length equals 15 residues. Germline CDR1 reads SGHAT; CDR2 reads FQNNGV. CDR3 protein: CASSLPGRGNQPQHF. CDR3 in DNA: TGTGCCAGCAGCTTACCAGGGAGGGGCAATCAGCCCCAGCATTTT.

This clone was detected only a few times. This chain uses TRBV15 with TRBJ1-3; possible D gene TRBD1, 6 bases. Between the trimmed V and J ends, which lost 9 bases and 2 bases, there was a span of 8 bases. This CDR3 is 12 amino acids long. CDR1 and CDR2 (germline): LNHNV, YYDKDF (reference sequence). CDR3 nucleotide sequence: TGTGCCACAGGGGGACCTGGAAACACCATATATTTT. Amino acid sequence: CATGGPGNTIYF.

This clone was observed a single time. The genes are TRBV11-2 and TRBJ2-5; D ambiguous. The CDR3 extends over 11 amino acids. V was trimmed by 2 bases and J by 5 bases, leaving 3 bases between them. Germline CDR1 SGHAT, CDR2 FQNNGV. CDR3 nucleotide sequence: TGTGCCAGCAGCTTATGGGAGACCCAGTACTTC. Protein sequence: CASSLWETQYF.

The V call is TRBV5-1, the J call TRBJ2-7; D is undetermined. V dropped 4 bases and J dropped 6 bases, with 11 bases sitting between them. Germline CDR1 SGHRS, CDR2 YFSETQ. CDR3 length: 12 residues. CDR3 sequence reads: CASSPDVSEQYF. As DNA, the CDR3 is TGCGCCAGCAGCCCTGACGTCAGCGAGCAGTACTTC.

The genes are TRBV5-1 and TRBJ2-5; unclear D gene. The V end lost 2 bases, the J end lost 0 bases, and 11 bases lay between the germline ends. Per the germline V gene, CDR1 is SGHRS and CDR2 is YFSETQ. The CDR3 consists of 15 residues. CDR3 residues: CASSFGRVNQETQYF. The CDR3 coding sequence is TGCGCCAGCAGCTTCGGACGAGTCAACCAAGAGACCCAGTACTTC.

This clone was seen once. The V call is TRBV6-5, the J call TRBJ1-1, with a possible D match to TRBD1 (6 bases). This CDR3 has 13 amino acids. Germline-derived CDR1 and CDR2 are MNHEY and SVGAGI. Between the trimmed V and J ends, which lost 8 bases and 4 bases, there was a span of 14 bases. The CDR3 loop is CASSIAGVTEAFF. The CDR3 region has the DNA TGTGCCAGCTCCATCGCAGGGGTCACTGAAGCTTTCTTT.

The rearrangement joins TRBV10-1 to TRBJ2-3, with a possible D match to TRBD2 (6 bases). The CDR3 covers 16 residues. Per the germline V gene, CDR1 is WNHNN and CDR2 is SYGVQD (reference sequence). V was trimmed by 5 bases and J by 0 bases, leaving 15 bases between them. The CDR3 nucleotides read TGCGCCAGCAGTCCGATTAGAAGCGGGAGCACAGATACGCAGTATTTT. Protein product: CASSPIRSGSTDTQYF.

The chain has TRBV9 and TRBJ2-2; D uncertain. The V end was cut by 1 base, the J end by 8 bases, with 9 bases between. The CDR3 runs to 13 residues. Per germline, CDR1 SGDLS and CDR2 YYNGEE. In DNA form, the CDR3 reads TGTGCCAGCAGCGTAACTACGATAGGGGAGCTGTTTTTT. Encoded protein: CASSVTTIGELFF.

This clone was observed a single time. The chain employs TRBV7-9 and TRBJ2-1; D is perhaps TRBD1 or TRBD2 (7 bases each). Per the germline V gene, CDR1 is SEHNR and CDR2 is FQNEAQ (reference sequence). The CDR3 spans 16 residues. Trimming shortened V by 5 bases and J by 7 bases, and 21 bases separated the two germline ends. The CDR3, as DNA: TGTGCCAGCAGCCCAAGCGGGACAGACCCTTTGAATGAGCAGTTCTTC. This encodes CASSPSGTDPLNEQFF.

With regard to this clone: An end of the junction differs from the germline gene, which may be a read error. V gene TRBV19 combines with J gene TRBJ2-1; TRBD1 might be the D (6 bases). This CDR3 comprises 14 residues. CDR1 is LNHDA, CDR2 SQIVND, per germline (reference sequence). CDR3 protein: CASSTGDTYNEQFF. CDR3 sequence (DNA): TGTGCCAGTAGTACTGGGGACACCTATAATGAGCAGTTCTTC. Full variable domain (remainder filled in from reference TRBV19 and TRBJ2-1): DGGITQSPKYLFRKEGQNVTLSCEQNLNHDAMYWYRQDPGQGLRLIYYSQIVNDFQKGDIAEGYSVSREKKESFPLTVTSAQKNPTAFYLCASSTGDTYNEQFFGPGTRLTVL.

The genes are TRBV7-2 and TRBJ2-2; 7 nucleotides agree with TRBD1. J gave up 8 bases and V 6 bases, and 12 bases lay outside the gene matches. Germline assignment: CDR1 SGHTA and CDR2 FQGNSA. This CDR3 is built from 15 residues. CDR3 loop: CASRATGLNVGELFF. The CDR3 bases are TGTGCCAGCAGGGCGACAGGGTTAAATGTAGGGGAGCTGTTTTTT.

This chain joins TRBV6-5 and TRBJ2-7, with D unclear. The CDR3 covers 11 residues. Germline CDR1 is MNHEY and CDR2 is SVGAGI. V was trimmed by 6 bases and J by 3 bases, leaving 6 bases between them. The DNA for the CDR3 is TGTGCCAGCAGGGGCCGCTACGAGCAGTACTTC. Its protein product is CASRGRYEQYF.

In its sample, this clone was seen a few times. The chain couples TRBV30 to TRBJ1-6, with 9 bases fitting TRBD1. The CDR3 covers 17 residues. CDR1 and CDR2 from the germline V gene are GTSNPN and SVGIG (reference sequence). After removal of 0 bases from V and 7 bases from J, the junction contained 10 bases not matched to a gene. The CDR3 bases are TGTGCCTGGAGTGTACCCCCACAGGGGGCATGGAATTCACCCCTCCACTTT. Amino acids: CAWSVPPQGAWNSPLHF.

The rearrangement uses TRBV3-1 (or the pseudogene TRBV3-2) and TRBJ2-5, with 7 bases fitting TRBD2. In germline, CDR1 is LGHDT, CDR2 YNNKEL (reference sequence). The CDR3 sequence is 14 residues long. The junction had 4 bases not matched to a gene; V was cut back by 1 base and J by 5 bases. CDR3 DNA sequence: TGTGCCAGCAGCCAAGCGGGAGCGGGGGAGACCCAGTACTTC. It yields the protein CASSQAGAGETQYF.

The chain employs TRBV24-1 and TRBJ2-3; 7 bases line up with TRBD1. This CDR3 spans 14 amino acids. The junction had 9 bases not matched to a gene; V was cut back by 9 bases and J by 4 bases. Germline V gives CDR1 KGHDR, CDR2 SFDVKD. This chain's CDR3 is CATLQGSFADTQYF. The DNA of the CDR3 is TGTGCCACCTTACAGGGGAGTTTTGCAGATACGCAGTATTTT.

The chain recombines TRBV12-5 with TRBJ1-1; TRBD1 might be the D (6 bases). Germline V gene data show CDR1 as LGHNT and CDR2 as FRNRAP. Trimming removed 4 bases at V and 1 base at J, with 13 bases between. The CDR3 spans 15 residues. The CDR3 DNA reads TGTGCTAGTGGTTCCCGGACAGCAGGGAACACTGAAGCTTTCTTT. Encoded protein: CASGSRTAGNTEAFF. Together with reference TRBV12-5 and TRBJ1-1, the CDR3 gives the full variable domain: DARVTQTPRHKVTEMGQEVTMRCQPILGHNTVFWYRQTMMQGLELLAYFRNRAPLDDSGMPKDRFSAEMPDATLATLKIQPSEPRDSAVYFCASGSRTAGNTEAFFGQGTRLTVV.

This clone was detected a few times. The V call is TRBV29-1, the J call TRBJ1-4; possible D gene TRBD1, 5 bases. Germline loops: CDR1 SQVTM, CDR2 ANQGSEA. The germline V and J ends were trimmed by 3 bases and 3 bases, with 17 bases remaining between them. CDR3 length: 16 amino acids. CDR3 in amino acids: CSVEARRETANEKLFF. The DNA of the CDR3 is TGCAGCGTTGAGGCCAGGCGGGAGACAGCTAATGAAAAACTGTTTTTT.

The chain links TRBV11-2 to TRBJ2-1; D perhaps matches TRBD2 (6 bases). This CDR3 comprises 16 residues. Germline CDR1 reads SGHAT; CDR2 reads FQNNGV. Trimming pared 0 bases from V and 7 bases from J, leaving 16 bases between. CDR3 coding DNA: TGTGCCAGCAGCTTAGATGTGGGGGGAGCGGTGAATGAGCAGTTCTTC. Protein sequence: CASSLDVGGAVNEQFF.

The CDR3 DNA is TGTGCCAGCAGCGCCGACATGTCCCACTATGGCTACACCTTC. This sequence encodes CASSADMSHYGYTF. The gene calls are TRBV6-2 or TRBV6-3 and TRBJ1-2; no clear D gene. Trimming shortened V by 6 bases and J by 3 bases, and 14 bases separated the two germline ends. This CDR3 is built from 14 residues. Germline CDR1 and CDR2: MNHEY and SVGEGT.

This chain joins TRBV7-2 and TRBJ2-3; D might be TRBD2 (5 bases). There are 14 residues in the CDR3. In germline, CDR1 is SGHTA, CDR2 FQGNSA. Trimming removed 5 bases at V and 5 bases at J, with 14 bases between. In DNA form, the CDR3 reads TGTGCCAGCAGCCCCACGGGGTTAGGAGATACGCAGTATTTT. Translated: CASSPTGLGDTQYF. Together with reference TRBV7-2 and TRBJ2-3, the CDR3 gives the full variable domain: GAGVSQSPSNKVTEKGKDVELRCDPISGHTALYWYRQSLGQGLEFLIYFQGNSAPDKSGLPSDRFSAERTGGSVSTLTIQRTQQEDSAVYLCASSPTGLGDTQYFGPGTRLTVL.

The CDR3 spells CASSELDSNQPQHF. The DNA for the CDR3 is TGTGCCAGCAGTGAATTAGATAGCAATCAGCCCCAGCATTTT. The rearrangement uses TRBV25-1 and TRBJ1-5; D is ambiguous. Per germline, CDR1 MGHDK and CDR2 SYGVNS. CDR3 size: 14 residues. V lost 1 base and J lost 0, with 4 bases in between.

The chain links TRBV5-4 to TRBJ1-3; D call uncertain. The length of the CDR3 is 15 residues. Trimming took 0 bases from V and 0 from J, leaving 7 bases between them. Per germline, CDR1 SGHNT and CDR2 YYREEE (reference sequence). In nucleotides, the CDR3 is TGTGCCAGCAGCTTGGTACCCAACTCTGGAAACACCATATATTTT. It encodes CASSLVPNSGNTIYF.

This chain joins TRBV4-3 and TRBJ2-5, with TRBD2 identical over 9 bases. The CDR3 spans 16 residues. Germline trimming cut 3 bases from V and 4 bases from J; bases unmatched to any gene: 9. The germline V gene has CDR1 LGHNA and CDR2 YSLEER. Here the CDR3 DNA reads TGCGCCAGCAGCCAGACAGGACTAGCGCGGTTAGAGACCCAGTACTTC. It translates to CASSQTGLARLETQYF.

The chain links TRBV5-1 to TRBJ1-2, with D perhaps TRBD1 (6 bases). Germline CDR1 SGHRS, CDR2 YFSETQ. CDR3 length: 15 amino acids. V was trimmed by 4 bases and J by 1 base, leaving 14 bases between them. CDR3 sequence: CASSPDGQFNYGYTF. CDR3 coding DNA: TGCGCCAGCAGCCCGGACGGACAGTTTAACTATGGCTACACCTTC.